A single sample gave rise to the 27 T cell receptor beta chains below, sequenced in a study of PD-1 blockade in classical Hodgkin lymphoma. Each patient relapsed following autologous stem cell transplantation, and prior brentuximab vedotin exposure differed. Assay used: immunoSEQ multiplex PCR; TCRdb lists only in-frame clones, some missing. The profile shows about 46,000 clones, over 60% of them singletons. The material sequenced was peripheral blood mononuclear cells (PBMCs), taken before the second cycle of nivolumab. These receptors were taken from a human donor with classical Hodgkin lymphoma.

The rearrangement links TRBV30 to TRBJ1-3; D perhaps matches TRBD1 (6 bases). Trimming pared 2 bases from V and 0 bases from J, leaving 11 bases between. The CDR3 spans 15 residues. Germline assignment: CDR1 GTSNPN and CDR2 SVGIG (reference sequence). CDR3 sequence reads: CAWSRDTNSGNTIYF. The CDR3 DNA follows: TGTGCCTGGAGTAGGGACACCAACTCTGGAAACACCATATATTTT.

The CDR3 is CASSLISGGAAYGYTF. DNA for the CDR3: TGTGCCAGCAGCTTAATCTCCGGGGGCGCCGCCTATGGCTACACCTTC. V and J are TRBV7-2 and TRBJ1-2, with a weak D call TRBD1 (6 bases). The CDR3 length is 16 residues. The germline gives CDR1 SGHTA, CDR2 FQGNSA. V was trimmed by 2 bases and J by 4 bases, leaving 17 bases between them.

In this sample, this clone turned up a few times. This rearrangement joins TRBV5-1 to TRBJ2-2, with TRBD1 matching over 9 bases. CDR3 length: 15 residues. The V gene end was trimmed by 4 bases and the J gene end by 5 bases; junction bases not matched to a gene: 6. The germline V gene encodes CDR1 SGHRS and CDR2 YFSETQ. CDR3 loop: CASSVSGTGTGELFF. In DNA form, the CDR3 reads TGCGCCAGCAGCGTGTCCGGGACAGGGACCGGGGAGCTGTTTTTT.

The sample holds many counts of this clone. Other DNA sequences in the same sample also yield this CDR3. The chain uses TRBV27 and TRBJ2-7; 10 nucleotides agree with TRBD2. The CDR3 is made up of 13 amino acids. The germline CDR1 and CDR2 sequences are MNHEY and SMNVEV (reference sequence). V was pared by 8 bases and J by 4 bases, with 5 bases of the junction left unmatched. As DNA, the CDR3 is TGTGCCAGCTCCAGCGGGGGGGGGTACGAGCAGTACTTC. It translates to CASSSGGGYEQYF.

The chain couples TRBV7-2 to TRBJ2-7, with D perhaps matching TRBD2 (6 bases). The CDR3 sequence is 16 residues long. Germline loops: CDR1 SGHTA, CDR2 FQGNSA. Trimming pared 2 bases from V and 0 bases from J, leaving 14 bases between. This CDR3 reads CASSLLLASSSYEQYF. CDR3 nucleotide sequence: TGTGCCAGCAGCTTACTCCTAGCGTCGAGCTCCTACGAGCAGTACTTC. Using reference TRBV7-2 and TRBJ2-7 for the parts outside the CDR3, the full variable domain is GAGVSQSPSNKVTEKGKDVELRCDPISGHTALYWYRQSLGQGLEFLIYFQGNSAPDKSGLPSDRFSAERTGGSVSTLTIQRTQQEDSAVYLCASSLLLASSSYEQYFGPGTRLTVT.

The CDR3 nucleotides are TGCGCCAGCAGCTCCCTAGCGCGGTCGACAGATACGCAGTATTTT. It codes for CASSSLARSTDTQYF. The chain has TRBV5-1 and TRBJ2-3, with D tentatively TRBD2 (6 bases). Trimming cost V 3 bases and J 3 bases, with 14 bases left between them. CDR1 and CDR2 from the germline V gene are SGHRS and YFSETQ. This CDR3 has 15 residues.

The J gene is TRBJ2-1, the V gene TRBV4-1; the D is unclear. The CDR3 is made up of 12 amino acids. Germline V CDR1 and CDR2: MGHRA, YSYEKL. Trimming stripped 3 bases from V and 10 bases from J, with 10 bases between. CDR3 bases: TGCGCCAGCAGCCATGCTTTTGGCGAGCAGTTCTTC. Translating it yields CASSHAFGEQFF.

By share, this clone ranks as medium-sized. The genes are TRBV5-6 and TRBJ1-2; 7 nucleotides align to TRBD1. With V trimmed by 4 bases and J by 7 bases, 10 bases remained unmatched. This CDR3 is built from 14 residues. CDR1 and CDR2 (germline): SGHDT, YYEEEE. Written as DNA, the CDR3 is TGTGCCAGCAGCAGAACTGACAGGGCTGGTGGCTACACCTTC. The encoded protein is CASSRTDRAGGYTF.

The CDR3 loop is CASSFPGGITEAFF. CDR3 bases: TGTGCCAGCAGTTTCCCAGGGGGTATTACTGAAGCTTTCTTT. V usage is TRBV28 and J usage is TRBJ1-1; 7 bases line up with TRBD1. The V segment lost 3 bases and the J segment 5 bases; nucleotides outside the gene matches: 6. The germline CDR1 and CDR2 sequences are MDHEN and SYDVKM. The CDR3 contains 14 residues.

The chain uses TRBV30 and TRBJ2-5; D is uncertain. Judging by the DNA end, TRBJ2-7 fits better; the J call may be wrong. CDR1 is GTSNPN, CDR2 SVGIG, per germline (reference sequence). The CDR3 has 14 amino acids. The CDR3 DNA reads as TGTGCCTGGAGTGGCCGGTTCAGCCCCTACGAGCAGTACTTC. This encodes CAWSGRFSPYEQYF.

This rearrangement joins TRBV5-6 to TRBJ2-7; D is perhaps TRBD1 or TRBD2 (5 bases each). CDR1 is SGHDT, CDR2 YYEEEE, per germline. This CDR3 is built from 14 residues. Trimming left V 1 base short and J 0 bases short, with 8 bases between. The CDR3 DNA reads TGTGCCAGCAGCTTGTGGGGGAGCTCCTACGAGCAGTACTTC. It encodes CASSLWGSSYEQYF.

In this sample, this clone turned up a few times. J is TRBJ1-3 and V is TRBV9, with unresolved D. The germline gives CDR1 SGDLS, CDR2 YYNGEE. V shed 4 bases and J shed 0 bases, with 8 bases lying between them. The CDR3 consists of 14 residues. The CDR3 here is CASSSASSGNTIYF. The CDR3 bases are TGTGCCAGCAGCTCAGCCTCCTCTGGAAACACCATATATTTT. Combining the CDR3 with reference TRBV9 and TRBJ1-3 gives the whole variable domain DSGVTQTPKHLITATGQRVTLRCSPRSGDLSVYWYQQSLDQGLQFLIQYYNGEERAKGNILERFSAQQFPDLHSELNLSSLELGDSALYFCASSSASSGNTIYFGEGSWLTVV.

This clone showed up just once. The V call is TRBV11-2, the J call TRBJ1-2; D unclear. CDR3 length equals 15 residues. The germline V and J ends were trimmed by 0 bases and 0 bases, with 8 bases remaining between them. Germline CDR1 reads SGHAT; CDR2 reads FQNNGV. The CDR3 spells CASSLELLANYGYTF. The CDR3 nucleotides are TGTGCCAGCAGCTTAGAATTACTCGCTAACTATGGCTACACCTTC. The variable domain in full, with the rest retrieved from reference TRBV11-2 and TRBJ1-2, is EAGVAQSPRYKIIEKRQSVAFWCNPISGHATLYWYQQILGQGPKLLIQFQNNGVVDDSQLPKDRFSAERLKGVDSTLKIQPAKLEDSAVYLCASSLELLANYGYTFGSGTRLTVV.

This sequence joins TRBV11-2 and TRBJ2-5; D not resolved. CDR3 size: 15 residues. The V gene's germline CDR1 is SGHAT and CDR2 FQNNGV. Trimming took 2 bases from V and 5 from J, leaving 15 bases between them. The CDR3 is CASSLRSLVRETQYF. For the CDR3, the DNA is TGTGCCAGCAGCTTAAGGTCCTTAGTTCGCGAGACCCAGTACTTC.

This rearrangement joins TRBV11-2 to TRBJ1-6; D perhaps matches TRBD1 (6 bases). Germline-derived CDR1 and CDR2 are SGHAT and FQNNGV. The CDR3 runs 14 residues. Trimming cost V 7 bases and J 8 bases, with 15 bases left between them. The CDR3 DNA sequence: TGTGCCAGCAACCAACCCGGGACATATTCACCCCTCCACTTT. Translation: CASNQPGTYSPLHF.

The rearrangement uses TRBV5-4 and TRBJ1-2; TRBD1 might be the D (6 bases). In germline, CDR1 is SGHNT, CDR2 YYREEE (reference sequence). V shed 4 bases and J shed 4 bases, with 14 bases lying between them. The CDR3 has 14 residues. CDR3 residues: CASSGRGYPYGYTF. In DNA, the CDR3 is TGTGCCAGCAGCGGTAGGGGGTACCCCTATGGCTACACCTTC.

The chain joins TRBV7-9 to TRBJ2-2, with D uncertain. Trimming removed 8 bases from V and 4 bases from J, with 8 bases in between. CDR3 length: 12 residues. Germline CDR1 is SEHNR and CDR2 is FQNEAQ (reference sequence). The chain's CDR3 is CASQEATGELFF. The CDR3 DNA reads as TGTGCCAGCCAAGAGGCCACCGGGGAGCTGTTTTTT.

The V gene is TRBV30, the J gene TRBJ1-4; the D is unclear. V gave up 0 bases and J gave up 4 bases, with 12 bases separating them. Looked up from germline, CDR1 is GTSNPN and CDR2 is SVGIG (reference sequence). The CDR3 covers 15 residues. CDR3 region: CAWSVLRRINEKLFF. CDR3 DNA sequence: TGTGCCTGGAGTGTACTTCGGCGGATTAATGAAAAACTGTTTTTT.

V usage is TRBV2 and J usage is TRBJ2-5; no clear D gene. The assigned J gene may be wrong: the sequence end matches TRBJ2-7 better. Germline CDR1 SNHLY, CDR2 FYNNEI. This CDR3 is 12 amino acids long. In DNA form, the CDR3 reads TGTGCCAGCAGTGAAACTACCTACGAGCAGTACTTC. It yields the protein CASSETTYEQYF.

This clone was picked up a small number of times. Germline and junction disagree at one end, which may indicate a read error. The chain has TRBV7-7 and TRBJ1-1; D not resolved. CDR1 SSHAT and CDR2 FNYEAQ come from the germline V gene (reference sequence). This CDR3 is built from 15 residues. The CDR3 here is CASSPVGEERGEAFF. The CDR3 DNA sequence: TGTGCTAGCAGCCCGGTTGGGGAGGAACGTGGTGAAGCTTTCTTT.

The chain recombines TRBV6-1 with TRBJ2-3; D possibly matches TRBD1 or TRBD2 (5 bases each). From germline, CDR1 is MNHNS and CDR2 SASEGT. This CDR3 region has 14 residues. The V end was cut by 6 bases, the J end by 4 bases, with 14 bases between. The CDR3 reads CASRGVGSADTQYF. Written as DNA, the CDR3 is TGTGCCAGCAGGGGGGTGGGTAGCGCAGATACGCAGTATTTT.

CDR3 loop: CASSTGTGTLNYGYTF. CDR3 DNA sequence: TGTGCCAGCAGCACCGGGACAGGGACCCTAAACTATGGCTACACCTTC. This chain links TRBV7-9 with TRBJ1-2; 9 bases fit TRBD1. Germline V gives CDR1 SEHNR, CDR2 FQNEAQ (reference sequence). This CDR3 comprises 16 residues. V shed 5 bases, J shed 2 bases, and the junction held 9 bases outside the gene matches.

The V call is TRBV7-9, the J call TRBJ1-2, with D uncertain. CDR1 is SEHNR, CDR2 FQNEAQ, per germline (reference sequence). The CDR3 has 16 residues. Trimming removed 3 bases at V and 4 bases at J, with 18 bases between. The CDR3 nucleotides read TGTGCCAGCAGCTTCGAGGCCCGGAAAACACGCTATGGCTACACCTTC. The encoded protein is CASSFEARKTRYGYTF.

The chain links TRBV4-3 to TRBJ2-3; 11 nucleotides match TRBD2. Germline CDR1 LGHNA, CDR2 YSLEER. This CDR3 is 18 amino acids long. Losses at the gene ends were 0 bases for V and 4 bases for J; bases not matched to a gene: 9. The CDR3 sequence is CASSQDLVGTSGPDTQYF. CDR3 in DNA: TGCGCCAGCAGCCAAGATTTGGTCGGGACTAGCGGCCCAGATACGCAGTATTTT.

The chain combines TRBV4-1 with TRBJ1-5; D is possibly TRBD1 (5 bases). CDR3 length: 15 amino acids. Germline lookup yields CDR1 MGHRA and CDR2 YSYEKL. The V end lost 0 bases, the J end lost 5 bases, and 11 bases lay between the germline ends. The CDR3 sequence: CASSQDGGGYQPQHF. For the CDR3, the DNA is TGCGCCAGCAGCCAAGATGGGGGAGGTTATCAGCCCCAGCATTTT.

The genes are TRBV29-1 and TRBJ2-1; D gene uncertain. CDR1 SQVTM and CDR2 ANQGSEA come from the germline V gene. V was pared by 6 bases and J by 10 bases, with 16 bases between. The length of the CDR3 is 12 residues. CDR3 in DNA: TGCAGCGTCTCGAAACGGGCCTACGAGCAGTTCTTC. It yields the protein CSVSKRAYEQFF.

The chain joins TRBV13 to TRBJ1-1; maybe TRBD1 (5 bases). Germline V lookup: CDR1 PRHDT, CDR2 FYEKMQ (reference sequence). With 5 bases removed from V and 3 bases from J, the gap between germline ends came to 16 bases. CDR3 length: 15 residues. CDR3: CASSAPLGGDTEAFF. In DNA, the CDR3 is TGTGCCAGCAGCGCCCCGCTCGGGGGGGACACTGAAGCTTTCTTT.